Presented here are 24 T cell receptor beta chains from one specimen sequenced in a study of shared clonotypes between healthy human individuals (TCRdb year 2020). Receptor libraries were prepared by the immunoSEQ multiplex PCR assay. Imported from immuneACCESS, the table was reduced by TCRdb to in-frame sequences with V and J called. These copies leave out some clones; in studies compared against another copy, an unresolved V gene accounts for under half, and the cause of the remainder is not known. This sample holds around 2.1 million clones; about 93% were observed only once. Clones ranked in the top ten supply 1.5% to 2% of the sample. CD8 naive samples were CD45RO-negative cells positively selected for CCR7, giving a CD45RA+CCR7+ population that excluded TemRA cells. Sequencing used naive CD8+ T cells from PBMCs. The cell subset or site label, read with the paper, signifies: CD45RA+CCR7+. Every receptor here comes from a man between 18 and 35 years old in good health. Some clones in this sample may be carry-over from other donors' samples.

The chain recombines TRBV11-2 with TRBJ2-5; 9 nucleotides match TRBD1. Unmatched junction bases numbered 11, after V lost 4 bases and J lost 2 bases. The CDR3 is made up of 17 amino acids. Germline values: CDR1 SGHAT, CDR2 FQNNGV. CDR3 sequence reads: CASSSTIGQGSQETQYF. For the CDR3, the DNA is TGTGCCAGCAGCTCTACGATCGGACAGGGGTCGCAAGAGACCCAGTACTTC. Complete variable domain (other parts from reference TRBV11-2 and TRBJ2-5): EAGVAQSPRYKIIEKRQSVAFWCNPISGHATLYWYQQILGQGPKLLIQFQNNGVVDDSQLPKDRFSAERLKGVDSTLKIQPAKLEDSAVYLCASSSTIGQGSQETQYFGPGTRLLVL.

This sequence joins TRBV29-1 and TRBJ1-2; TRBD1 is a possible D gene (5 bases). The CDR3 is 14 residues long. Germline V gives CDR1 SQVTM, CDR2 ANQGSEA. Trimming cost V 7 bases and J 3 bases, with 18 bases left between them. The CDR3 coding sequence is TGCAGCGCCAGGACCGGCTCAGGGTACTATGGCTACACCTTC. Translation gives CSARTGSGYYGYTF.

The rearrangement links TRBV25-1 to TRBJ1-1; the D is unclear. The ends were cut back, 6 bases at V and 2 bases at J, with 4 bases in the middle. The CDR3 runs 11 residues. CDR1 is MGHDK, CDR2 SYGVNS, per germline. CDR3: CASRLNTEAFF. CDR3 DNA sequence: TGTGCCAGCAGACTAAACACTGAAGCTTTCTTT.

This rearrangement joins TRBV27 to TRBJ2-5, with D tentatively TRBD1 (5 bases). The V end was cut by 4 bases, the J end by 1 base, with 16 bases between. The germline gives CDR1 MNHEY, CDR2 SMNVEV (reference sequence). The CDR3 length is 16 residues. The CDR3 DNA is TGTGCCAGCAGTTCGGCGCAACAGGTACCCCAAGAGACCCAGTACTTC. Its protein is CASSSAQQVPQETQYF.

V and J are TRBV15 and TRBJ1-5, with D unclear. Trimming cost V 5 bases and J 4 bases, with 9 bases left between them. Germline assignment: CDR1 LNHNV and CDR2 YYDKDF (reference sequence). This CDR3 is 13 amino acids long. The CDR3 loop reads CATSGPNNQPQHF. The CDR3 nucleotides read TGTGCCACCAGCGGGCCGAATAATCAGCCCCAGCATTTT.

The gene calls are TRBV10-3 and TRBJ2-7, with 10 bases fitting TRBD1. Germline V gene data show CDR1 as ENHRY and CDR2 as SYGVKD. This CDR3 spans 13 amino acids. Unmatched junction bases numbered 10, after V lost 10 bases and J lost 7 bases. The CDR3 protein is CATQDRGFLEQYF. The CDR3 bases are TGTGCCACGCAGGACAGGGGGTTCTTAGAGCAGTACTTC.

On this clone: The identical CDR3 is also encoded by other nucleotide sequences in the sample. The CDR3 sequence is CASSLGQGAYNEQFF. In DNA form, the CDR3 reads TGTGCCAGCAGCTTAGGGCAGGGGGCCTACAATGAGCAGTTCTTC. V gene TRBV7-9 combines with J gene TRBJ2-1, with TRBD1 matching over 7 bases. J lost 2 bases, V lost 1 base, and 2 bases had no gene match. This CDR3 spans 15 amino acids. Germline V gene sequence: CDR1 SEHNR, CDR2 FQNEAQ (reference sequence). Combining the CDR3 with reference TRBV7-9 and TRBJ2-1 gives the whole variable domain DTGVSQNPRHKITKRGQNVTFRCDPISEHNRLYWYRQTLGQGPEFLTYFQNEAQLEKSRLLSDRFSAERPKGSFSTLEIQRTEQGDSAMYLCASSLGQGAYNEQFFGPGTRLTVL.

Comment on this clone: The same CDR3 also results from other DNA sequences found in this sample. This chain uses TRBV11-2 with TRBJ2-7, with 7 positions matching TRBD1. Germline-derived CDR1 and CDR2 are SGHAT and FQNNGV. With V trimmed by 5 bases and J by 2 bases, 6 bases remained unmatched. The CDR3 sequence is 14 residues long. In DNA form, the CDR3 reads TGTGCCAGCAGCCCTCGACAGGGTGCCTACGAGCAGTACTTC. Translated: CASSPRQGAYEQYF.

The rearrangement joins TRBV6-5 to TRBJ2-5, with D tentatively TRBD1 (6 bases). Germline CDR1 reads MNHEY; CDR2 reads SVGAGI. The V end was cut by 0 bases, the J end by 9 bases, with 11 bases between. This CDR3 is 13 amino acids long. The CDR3 region is CASSYSLEGAQYF. The CDR3, as DNA: TGTGCCAGCAGTTACTCCCTCGAGGGGGCCCAGTACTTC.

The chain's CDR3 is CASHLGQGYEQYF. CDR3 nucleotide sequence: TGTGCCAGTCACTTGGGACAGGGTTACGAGCAGTACTTC. V and J are TRBV6-1 and TRBJ2-7; 9 nucleotides align to TRBD1. Per germline, CDR1 MNHNS and CDR2 SASEGT. CDR3 length: 13 amino acids. J gave up 4 bases and V 9 bases, and 7 bases lay outside the gene matches.

This chain joins TRBV9 and TRBJ1-4; TRBD1 might be the D (6 bases). The CDR3 loop spans 14 amino acids. Between the trimmed V and J ends, which lost 1 base and 6 bases, there was a span of 10 bases. The germline CDR1 and CDR2 sequences are SGDLS and YYNGEE. The CDR3 is CASSVTGGDEKLFF. For the CDR3, the DNA is TGTGCCAGCAGCGTAACGGGGGGCGATGAAAAACTGTTTTTT.

The chain recombines TRBV7-8 with TRBJ2-7; 14 nucleotides agree with TRBD2. The ends lost 6 bases at V and 7 bases at J; junction bases unmatched: 11. The CDR3 is 16 residues long. The V gene's germline CDR1 is SGHVS and CDR2 FQNEAQ. The CDR3 DNA sequence: TGTGCCAGCAGTCCCCCGGGACTAGCGGGAGCAGGGGAGCAGTACTTC. Encoded protein: CASSPPGLAGAGEQYF.

Details on this clone: The same CDR3 is also encoded by other DNA sequences in this sample. This sequence joins TRBV18 and TRBJ2-7, with TRBD2 as a possible D gene (5 bases). CDR1 is KGHSH and CDR2 is LQKENI in the germline V gene. This CDR3 is built from 13 residues. Trimming took off 0 bases at V and 4 bases at J, with 7 bases between the two ends. The CDR3 DNA reads TGTGCCAGCTCACCACCAGGCGGGTACGAGCAGTACTTC. Its protein is CASSPPGGYEQYF.

The chain has TRBV14 and TRBJ2-5; D is perhaps TRBD2 (5 bases). The CDR3 has 15 amino acids. With 2 bases removed from V and 4 bases from J, the gap between germline ends came to 14 bases. Germline lookup yields CDR1 SGHDN and CDR2 FVKESK. The CDR3 region has the DNA TGTGCCAGCAGCCAATTCAATGGACTGGGAGAGACCCAGTACTTC. Translating gives CASSQFNGLGETQYF.

V usage is TRBV14 and J usage is TRBJ2-3; TRBD2 is a possible D gene (7 bases). In germline, CDR1 is SGHDN, CDR2 FVKESK. Trimming left V 1 base short and J 6 bases short, with 20 bases between. The CDR3 spans 17 residues. CDR3 region: CASSQAIAVRGGDTQYF. CDR3 bases: TGTGCCAGCAGCCAAGCAATAGCGGTCAGGGGAGGGGATACGCAGTATTTT.

CDR3 coding DNA: TGTGCCAGCAGCCCCCTAACGGTCTCTTCCTACGAGCAGTACTTC. Its protein is CASSPLTVSSYEQYF. The chain is built from TRBV11-2 and TRBJ2-7, with D hard to call. The CDR3 is made up of 15 amino acids. With 5 bases removed from V and 1 base from J, the gap between germline ends came to 15 bases. Germline V CDR1 and CDR2: SGHAT, FQNNGV.

The chain links TRBV4-3 to TRBJ2-2; 11 bases fit TRBD1. The trim removed 4 bases at V and 6 bases at J, leaving 4 bases unmatched. The CDR3 has 15 amino acids. Germline V gene sequence: CDR1 LGHNA, CDR2 YSLEER. Here the CDR3 DNA reads TGCGCCAGCAGCCCGGACAGGGGGCTCCCCGGGGAGCTGTTTTTT. This translates into CASSPDRGLPGELFF.

A single count supports this clone. This chain links TRBV4-1 with TRBJ2-7; no clear D. The germline gives CDR1 MGHRA, CDR2 YSYEKL. CDR3 length: 13 amino acids. Trimming took off 8 bases at V and 0 bases at J, with 11 bases between the two ends. CDR3 in DNA: TGCGCCAGCTCTGGGGAAAACTCCTACGAGCAGTACTTC. It yields the protein CASSGENSYEQYF.

The CDR3 is CASCRGEGITDTQYF. In nucleotides, the CDR3 is TGTGCCAGCTGCCGCGGCGAAGGGATCACAGATACGCAGTATTTT. The rearrangement links TRBV28 to TRBJ2-3; D remains unclear. The CDR3 contains 15 residues. Germline V CDR1 and CDR2: MDHEN, SYDVKM. Trimming took 8 bases from V and 2 from J, leaving 17 bases between them.

The chain recombines TRBV28 with TRBJ2-1; D is tentatively TRBD1 or TRBD2 (6 bases each). The germline CDR1 and CDR2 sequences are MDHEN and SYDVKM. V gave up 7 bases and J gave up 3 bases, with 16 bases separating them. The CDR3 has 15 amino acids. CDR3 sequence reads: CASIPRGQVYNEQFF. The DNA for the CDR3 is TGTGCCAGCATCCCCCGGGGGCAGGTCTACAATGAGCAGTTCTTC.

This clone occurred once. Other DNA sequences of this sample code for an identical CDR3. The V gene is TRBV5-6, the J gene TRBJ2-7, with TRBD2 matching 12 bases. CDR3 length: 15 amino acids. The germline CDR1 and CDR2 sequences are SGHDT and YYEEEE. Losses at the gene ends were 4 bases for V and 2 bases for J; bases not matched to a gene: 4. CDR3 DNA: TGTGCCAGCAGCCTGACTAGCGGGAGTACCTACGAGCAGTACTTC. It is translated as CASSLTSGSTYEQYF.

CDR3 nucleotides: TGTGCCAGCATCCCCGGACCCCCGGGGCACCAAGAGACCCAGTACTTC. Translated: CASIPGPPGHQETQYF. This chain joins TRBV7-9 and TRBJ2-5; D possibly matches TRBD1 or TRBD2 (5 bases each). There are 16 residues in the CDR3. Looked up from germline, CDR1 is SEHNR and CDR2 is FQNEAQ (reference sequence). The V end lost 7 bases, the J end lost 0 bases, and 18 bases lay between the germline ends.

Here the CDR3 reads CASSPTLRGEQFF. DNA for the CDR3: TGTGCCAGCAGTCCGACGTTGAGGGGTGAGCAGTTCTTC. This rearrangement joins TRBV27 to TRBJ2-1, with D perhaps given as TRBD1 or TRBD2 (5 bases each). This CDR3 contains 13 residues. CDR1 is MNHEY and CDR2 is SMNVEV in the germline V gene (reference sequence). Trimming stripped 5 bases from V and 9 bases from J, with 14 bases between.

This chain links TRBV7-9 with TRBJ1-2; perhaps TRBD1 as D (6 bases). The V gene's germline CDR1 is SEHNR and CDR2 FQNEAQ (reference sequence). V shed 2 bases and J shed 8 bases, with 24 bases lying between them. This CDR3 contains 17 residues. The DNA of the CDR3 is TGTGCCAGCAGCTTACTGTACAACAGGGATCGTTTGGGAGGCTACACCTTC. Its translation: CASSLLYNRDRLGGYTF.